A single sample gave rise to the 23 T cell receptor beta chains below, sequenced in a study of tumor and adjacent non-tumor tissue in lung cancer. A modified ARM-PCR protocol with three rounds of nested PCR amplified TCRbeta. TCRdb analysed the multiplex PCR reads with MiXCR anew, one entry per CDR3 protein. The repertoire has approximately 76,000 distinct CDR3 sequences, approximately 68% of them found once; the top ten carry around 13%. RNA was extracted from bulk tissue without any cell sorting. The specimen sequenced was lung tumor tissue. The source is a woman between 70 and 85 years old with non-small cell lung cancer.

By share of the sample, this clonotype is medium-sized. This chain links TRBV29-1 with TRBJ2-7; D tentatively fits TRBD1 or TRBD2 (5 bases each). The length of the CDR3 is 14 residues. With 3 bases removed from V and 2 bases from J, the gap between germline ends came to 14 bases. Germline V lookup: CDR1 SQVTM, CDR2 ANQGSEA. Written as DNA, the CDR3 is TGCAGCGTTGAGAACCGGGACGGACCCTACGAGCAGTACTTC. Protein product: CSVENRDGPYEQYF.

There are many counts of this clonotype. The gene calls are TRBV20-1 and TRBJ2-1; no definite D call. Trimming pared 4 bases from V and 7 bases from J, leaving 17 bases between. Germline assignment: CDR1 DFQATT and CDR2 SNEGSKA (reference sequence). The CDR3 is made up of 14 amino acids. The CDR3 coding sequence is TGCAGTGCTAACGACCGTATCCGATCGAATGAGCAGTTCTTC. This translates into CSANDRIRSNEQFF.

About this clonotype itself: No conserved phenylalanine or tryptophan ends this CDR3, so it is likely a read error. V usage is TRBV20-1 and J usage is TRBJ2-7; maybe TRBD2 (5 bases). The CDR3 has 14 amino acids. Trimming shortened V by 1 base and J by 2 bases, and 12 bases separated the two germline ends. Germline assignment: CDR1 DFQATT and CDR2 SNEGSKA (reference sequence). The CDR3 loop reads CSARAPSGTYEQYL. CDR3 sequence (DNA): TGCAGTGCTAGAGCTCCCAGCGGCACCTACGAGCAGTACTTA.

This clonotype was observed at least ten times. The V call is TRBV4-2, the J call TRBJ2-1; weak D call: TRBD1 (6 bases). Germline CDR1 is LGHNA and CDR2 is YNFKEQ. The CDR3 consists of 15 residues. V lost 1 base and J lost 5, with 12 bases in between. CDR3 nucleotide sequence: TGTGCCAGCAGCCAAGCGGCAGGGGATGACAATGAGCAGTTCTTC. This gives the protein CASSQAAGDDNEQFF.

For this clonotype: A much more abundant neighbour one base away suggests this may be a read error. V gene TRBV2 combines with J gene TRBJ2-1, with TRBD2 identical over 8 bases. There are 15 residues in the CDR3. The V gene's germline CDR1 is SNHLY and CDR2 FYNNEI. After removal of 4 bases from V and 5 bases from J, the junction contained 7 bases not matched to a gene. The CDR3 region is CASSGRTSIDNEQFF. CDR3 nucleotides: TGTGCCAGCAGTGGGCGGACTAGCATCGACAATGAGCAGTTCTTC.

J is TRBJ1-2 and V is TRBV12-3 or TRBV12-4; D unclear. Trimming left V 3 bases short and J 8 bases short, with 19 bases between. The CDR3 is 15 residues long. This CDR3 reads CASSLALRLFHGYTF. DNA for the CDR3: TGTGCCAGCAGTTTGGCCCTGAGGTTATTCCACGGCTACACCTTC.

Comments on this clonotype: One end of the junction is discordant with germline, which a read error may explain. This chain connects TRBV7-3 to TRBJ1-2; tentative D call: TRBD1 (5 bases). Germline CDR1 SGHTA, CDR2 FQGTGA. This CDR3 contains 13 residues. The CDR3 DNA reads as TGTGCCAGCAGTTCTAACCCGCGGGACCCCACCTCCTTC. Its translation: CASSSNPRDPTSF.

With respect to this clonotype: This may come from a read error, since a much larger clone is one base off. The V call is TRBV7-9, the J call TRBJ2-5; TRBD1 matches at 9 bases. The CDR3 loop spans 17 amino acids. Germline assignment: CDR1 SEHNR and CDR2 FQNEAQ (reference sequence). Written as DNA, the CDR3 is TGTGCCACCAGCTTAGCGTGGGGACAGGGAGGTACAGAGACCCAGTACTTC. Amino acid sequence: CATSLAWGQGGTETQYF.

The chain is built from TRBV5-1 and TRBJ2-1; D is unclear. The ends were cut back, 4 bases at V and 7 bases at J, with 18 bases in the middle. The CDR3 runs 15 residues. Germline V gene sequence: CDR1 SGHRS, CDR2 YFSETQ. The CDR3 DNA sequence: TGCGCCAGCAGCCTGAGACCGCCCATGAGAAATGAGCAGTTCTTC. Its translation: CASSLRPPMRNEQFF.

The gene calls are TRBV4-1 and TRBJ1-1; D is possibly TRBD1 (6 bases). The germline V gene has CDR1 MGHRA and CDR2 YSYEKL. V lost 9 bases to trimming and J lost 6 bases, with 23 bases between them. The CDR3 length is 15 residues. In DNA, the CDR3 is TGCGCCAGTATCCAAGTGTTAGACAGGTCCGCTGAAGCTTTCTTT. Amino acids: CASIQVLDRSAEAFF.

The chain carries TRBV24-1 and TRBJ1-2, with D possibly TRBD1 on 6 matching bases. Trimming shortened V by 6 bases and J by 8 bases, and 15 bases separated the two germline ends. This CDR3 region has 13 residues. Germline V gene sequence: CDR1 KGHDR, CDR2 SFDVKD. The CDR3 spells CATSSGQRGGYTF. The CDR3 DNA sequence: TGTGCCACCAGTAGCGGACAGCGAGGCGGCTACACCTTC.

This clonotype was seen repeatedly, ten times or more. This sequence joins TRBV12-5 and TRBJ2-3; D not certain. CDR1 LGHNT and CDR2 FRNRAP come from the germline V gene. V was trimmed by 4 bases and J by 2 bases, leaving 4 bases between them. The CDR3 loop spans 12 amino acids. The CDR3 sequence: CASGWDTDTQYF. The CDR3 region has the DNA TGTGCTAGTGGTTGGGACACAGATACGCAGTATTTT. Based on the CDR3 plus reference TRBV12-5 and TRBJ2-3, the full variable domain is DARVTQTPRHKVTEMGQEVTMRCQPILGHNTVFWYRQTMMQGLELLAYFRNRAPLDDSGMPKDRFSAEMPDATLATLKIQPSEPRDSAVYFCASGWDTDTQYFGPGTRLTVL.

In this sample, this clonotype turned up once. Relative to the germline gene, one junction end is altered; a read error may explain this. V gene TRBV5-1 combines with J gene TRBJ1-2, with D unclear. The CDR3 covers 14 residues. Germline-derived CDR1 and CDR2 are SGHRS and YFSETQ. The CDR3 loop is CASSLDVSNYGYAF. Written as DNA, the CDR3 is TGCGCCAGCAGCTTGGATGTCAGCAACTATGGCTACGCCTTC.

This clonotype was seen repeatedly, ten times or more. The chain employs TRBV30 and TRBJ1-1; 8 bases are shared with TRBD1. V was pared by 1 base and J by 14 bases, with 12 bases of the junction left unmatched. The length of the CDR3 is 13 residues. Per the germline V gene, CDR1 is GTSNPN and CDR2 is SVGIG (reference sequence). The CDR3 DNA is TGTGCCTGGAGTGCGGACAGGGTTAACCCCCAATTCTTT. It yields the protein CAWSADRVNPQFF. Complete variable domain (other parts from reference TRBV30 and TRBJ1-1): SQTIHQWPATLVQPVGSPLSLECTVEGTSNPNLYWYRQAAGRGLQLLFYSVGIGQISSEVPQNLSASRPQDRQFILSSKKLLLSDSGFYLCAWSADRVNPQFFGQGTRLTVV.

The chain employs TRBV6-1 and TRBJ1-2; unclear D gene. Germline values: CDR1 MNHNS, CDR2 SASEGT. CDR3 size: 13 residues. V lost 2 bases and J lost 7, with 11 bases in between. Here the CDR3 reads CASSENTNRGYTF. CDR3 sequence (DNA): TGTGCCAGCAGTGAAAACACTAACCGTGGCTACACCTTC.

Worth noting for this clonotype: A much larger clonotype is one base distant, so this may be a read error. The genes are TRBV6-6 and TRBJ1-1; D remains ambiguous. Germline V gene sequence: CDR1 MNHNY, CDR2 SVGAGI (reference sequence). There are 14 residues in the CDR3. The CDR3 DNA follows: TGTGCCAGCAGTTACGTGATGGTGAACGCTGAAGCTTTCTTT. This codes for CASSYVMVNAEAFF.

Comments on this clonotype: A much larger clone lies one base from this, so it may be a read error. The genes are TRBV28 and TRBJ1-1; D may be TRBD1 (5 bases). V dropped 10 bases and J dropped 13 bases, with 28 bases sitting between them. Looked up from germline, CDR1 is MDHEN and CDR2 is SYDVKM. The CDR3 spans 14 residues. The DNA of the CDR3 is TGTGCCATCCTCCCGGGGGGTATGGGCCTGTTGGGTTTCTTT. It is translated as CAILPGGMGLLGFF.

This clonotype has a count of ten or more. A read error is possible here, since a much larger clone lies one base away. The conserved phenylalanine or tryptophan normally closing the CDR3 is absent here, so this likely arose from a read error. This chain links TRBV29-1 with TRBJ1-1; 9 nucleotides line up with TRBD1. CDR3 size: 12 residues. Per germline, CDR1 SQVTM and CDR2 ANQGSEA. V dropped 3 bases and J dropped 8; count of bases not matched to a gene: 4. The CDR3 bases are TGCAGCGTTGACCGGGACAGGGAAGAAGCTTTCCTT. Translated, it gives CSVDRDREEAFL.

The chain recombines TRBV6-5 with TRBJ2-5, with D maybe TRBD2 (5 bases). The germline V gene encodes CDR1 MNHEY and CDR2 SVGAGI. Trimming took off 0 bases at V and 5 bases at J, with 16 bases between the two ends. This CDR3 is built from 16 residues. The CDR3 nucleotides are TGTGCCAGCAGTTACTCGCTTGAGGAGTGGGAGGAGACCCAGTACTTC. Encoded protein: CASSYSLEEWEETQYF.

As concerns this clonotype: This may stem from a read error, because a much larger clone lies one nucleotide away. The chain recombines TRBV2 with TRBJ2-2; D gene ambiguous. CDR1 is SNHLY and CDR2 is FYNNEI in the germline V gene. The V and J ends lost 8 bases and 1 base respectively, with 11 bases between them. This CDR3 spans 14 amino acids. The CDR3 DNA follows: TGTGCCAGCGCCTGTACACAGAACACCGGGGAGCTGTTTTTT. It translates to CASACTQNTGELFF.

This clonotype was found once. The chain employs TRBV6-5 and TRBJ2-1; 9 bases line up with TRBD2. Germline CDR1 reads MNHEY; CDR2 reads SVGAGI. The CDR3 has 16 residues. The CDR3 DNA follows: TGTGATAGCAGTTACTCGGCGCCTAGCGGGAAGAATGAGCAGTTCTTC. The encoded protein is CDSSYSAPSGKNEQFF.

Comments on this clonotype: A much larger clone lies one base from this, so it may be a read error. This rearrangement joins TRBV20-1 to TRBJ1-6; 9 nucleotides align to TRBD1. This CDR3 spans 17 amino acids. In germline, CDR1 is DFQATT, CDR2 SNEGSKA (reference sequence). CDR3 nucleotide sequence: TGCAGTGCTGTTACCGGGACAGGGACGACCTATAATTCACCCCTCCGCTTT. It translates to CSAVTGTGTTYNSPLRF.

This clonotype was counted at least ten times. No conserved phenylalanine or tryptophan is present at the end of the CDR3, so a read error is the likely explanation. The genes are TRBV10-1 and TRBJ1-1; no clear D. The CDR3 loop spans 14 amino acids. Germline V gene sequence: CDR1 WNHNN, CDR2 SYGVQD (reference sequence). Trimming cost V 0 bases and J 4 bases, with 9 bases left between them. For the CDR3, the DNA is TGCGCCAGCAGTGAGTCTGGTGTTGGCACTGAAGCTTTCCTT. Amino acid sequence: CASSESGVGTEAFL.